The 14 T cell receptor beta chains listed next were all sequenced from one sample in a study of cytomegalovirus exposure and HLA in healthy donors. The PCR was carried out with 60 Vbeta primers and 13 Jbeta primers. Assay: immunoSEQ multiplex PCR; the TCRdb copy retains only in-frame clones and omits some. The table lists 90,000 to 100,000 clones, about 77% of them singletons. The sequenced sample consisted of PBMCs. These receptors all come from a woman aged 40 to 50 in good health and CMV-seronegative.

CDR3 bases: TGCGCCAGCAGCTTGAGGCGGGTCCAGGGGACTGAAGCTTTCTTT. It specifies CASSLRRVQGTEAFF. The chain combines TRBV5-1 with TRBJ1-1; D is possibly TRBD1 (6 bases). V lost 1 base and J 5 bases, leaving 15 bases between the germline ends. Germline-derived CDR1 and CDR2 are SGHRS and YFSETQ. The CDR3 is 15 residues long.

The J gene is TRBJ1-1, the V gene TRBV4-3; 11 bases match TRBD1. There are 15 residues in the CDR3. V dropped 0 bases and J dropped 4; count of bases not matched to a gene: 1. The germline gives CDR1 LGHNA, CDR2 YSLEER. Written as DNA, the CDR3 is TGCGCCAGCAGCCAAGAGGGACAGGGGGTCACTGAAGCTTTCTTT. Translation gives CASSQEGQGVTEAFF.

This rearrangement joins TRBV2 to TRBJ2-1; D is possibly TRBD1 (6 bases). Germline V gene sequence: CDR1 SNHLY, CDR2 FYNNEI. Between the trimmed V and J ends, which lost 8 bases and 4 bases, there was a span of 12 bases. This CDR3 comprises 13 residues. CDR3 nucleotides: TGTGCCAGCTCTACGACAGGTTACAATGAGCAGTTCTTC. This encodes CASSTTGYNEQFF.

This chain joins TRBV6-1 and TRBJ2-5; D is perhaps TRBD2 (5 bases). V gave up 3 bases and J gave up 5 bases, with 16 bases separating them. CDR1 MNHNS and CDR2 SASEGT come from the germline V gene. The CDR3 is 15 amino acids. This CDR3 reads CASSDLRAQGETQYF. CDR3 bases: TGTGCCAGCAGTGATTTGAGGGCCCAAGGCGAGACCCAGTACTTC.

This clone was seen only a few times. The CDR3 sequence: CSVVSSGGLETQYF. The CDR3 nucleotides are TGCAGCGTTGTGTCTAGCGGGGGTCTGGAGACCCAGTACTTC. The chain employs TRBV29-1 and TRBJ2-5; 10 bases agree with TRBD2. V lost 4 bases to trimming and J lost 5 bases; unmatched junction nucleotides: 7. Germline V lookup: CDR1 SQVTM, CDR2 ANQGSEA. The CDR3 consists of 14 residues.

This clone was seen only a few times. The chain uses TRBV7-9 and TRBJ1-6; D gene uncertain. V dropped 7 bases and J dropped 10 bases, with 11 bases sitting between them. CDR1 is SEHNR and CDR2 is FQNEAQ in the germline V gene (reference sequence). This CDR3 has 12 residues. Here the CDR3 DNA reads TGTGCCAGCACCTCAACGGGGTCACCCCTCCACTTT. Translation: CASTSTGSPLHF.

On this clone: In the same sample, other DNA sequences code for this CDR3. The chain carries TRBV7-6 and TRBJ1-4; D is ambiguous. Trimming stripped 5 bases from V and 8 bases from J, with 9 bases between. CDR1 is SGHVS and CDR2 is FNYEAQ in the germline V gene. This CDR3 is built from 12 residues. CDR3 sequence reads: CASSHREEKLFF. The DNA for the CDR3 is TGTGCCAGCAGCCATAGAGAGGAAAAACTGTTTTTT.

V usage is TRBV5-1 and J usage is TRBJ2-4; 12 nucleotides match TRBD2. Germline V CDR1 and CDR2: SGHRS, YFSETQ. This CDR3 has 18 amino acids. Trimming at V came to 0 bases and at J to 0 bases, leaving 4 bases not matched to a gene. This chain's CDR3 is CASSLVPSGGVAKNIQYF. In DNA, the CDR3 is TGCGCCAGCAGCTTGGTACCTAGCGGGGGGGTAGCCAAAAACATTCAGTACTTC. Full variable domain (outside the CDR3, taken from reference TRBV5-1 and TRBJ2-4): KAGVTQTPRYLIKTRGQQVTLSCSPISGHRSVSWYQQTPGQGLQFLFEYFSETQRNKGNFPGRFSGRQFSNSRSEMNVSTLELGDSALYLCASSLVPSGGVAKNIQYFGAGTRLSVL.

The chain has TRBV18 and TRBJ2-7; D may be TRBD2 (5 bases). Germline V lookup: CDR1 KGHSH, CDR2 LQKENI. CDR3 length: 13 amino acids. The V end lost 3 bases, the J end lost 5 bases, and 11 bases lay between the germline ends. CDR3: CASSPPVLDEQYF. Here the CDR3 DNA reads TGTGCCAGCTCACCTCCAGTACTAGACGAGCAGTACTTC.

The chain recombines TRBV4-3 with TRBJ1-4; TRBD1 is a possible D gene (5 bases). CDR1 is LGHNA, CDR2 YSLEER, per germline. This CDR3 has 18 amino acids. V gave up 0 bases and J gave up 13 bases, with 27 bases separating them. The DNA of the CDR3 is TGCGCCAGCAGCCAAGATCGGGTTGAAGGACCACGGCGGGGGGGACTGTTTTTT. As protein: CASSQDRVEGPRRGGLFF.

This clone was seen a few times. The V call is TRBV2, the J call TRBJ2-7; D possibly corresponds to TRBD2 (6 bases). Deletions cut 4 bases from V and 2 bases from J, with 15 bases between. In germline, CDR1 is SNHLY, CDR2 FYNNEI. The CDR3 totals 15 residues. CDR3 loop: CASSGGLRTTYEQYF. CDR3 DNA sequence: TGTGCCAGCAGTGGGGGACTCCGGACTACCTACGAGCAGTACTTC.

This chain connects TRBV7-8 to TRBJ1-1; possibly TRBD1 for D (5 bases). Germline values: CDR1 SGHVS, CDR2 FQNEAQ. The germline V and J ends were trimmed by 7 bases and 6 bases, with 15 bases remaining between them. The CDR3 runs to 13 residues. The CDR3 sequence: CASTGYQGAEAFF. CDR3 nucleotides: TGTGCCAGCACCGGGTACCAGGGCGCTGAAGCTTTCTTT.

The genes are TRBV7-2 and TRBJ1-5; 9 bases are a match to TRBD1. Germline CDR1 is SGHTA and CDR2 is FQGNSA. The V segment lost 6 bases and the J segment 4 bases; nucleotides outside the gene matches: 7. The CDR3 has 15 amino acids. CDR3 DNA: TGTGCCAGCAGAAGTACAGGGGGCCAAAATCAGCCCCAGCATTTT. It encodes CASRSTGGQNQPQHF. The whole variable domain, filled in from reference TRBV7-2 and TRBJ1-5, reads GAGVSQSPSNKVTEKGKDVELRCDPISGHTALYWYRQSLGQGLEFLIYFQGNSAPDKSGLPSDRFSAERTGGSVSTLTIQRTQQEDSAVYLCASRSTGGQNQPQHFGDGTRLSIL.

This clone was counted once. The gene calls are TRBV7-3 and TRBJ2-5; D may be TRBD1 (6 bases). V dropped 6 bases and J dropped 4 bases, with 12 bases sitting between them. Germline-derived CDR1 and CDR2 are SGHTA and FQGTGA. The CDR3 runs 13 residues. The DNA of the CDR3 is TGTGCCAGCAGTCCCCAGGGGTTAGAGACCCAGTACTTC. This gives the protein CASSPQGLETQYF.